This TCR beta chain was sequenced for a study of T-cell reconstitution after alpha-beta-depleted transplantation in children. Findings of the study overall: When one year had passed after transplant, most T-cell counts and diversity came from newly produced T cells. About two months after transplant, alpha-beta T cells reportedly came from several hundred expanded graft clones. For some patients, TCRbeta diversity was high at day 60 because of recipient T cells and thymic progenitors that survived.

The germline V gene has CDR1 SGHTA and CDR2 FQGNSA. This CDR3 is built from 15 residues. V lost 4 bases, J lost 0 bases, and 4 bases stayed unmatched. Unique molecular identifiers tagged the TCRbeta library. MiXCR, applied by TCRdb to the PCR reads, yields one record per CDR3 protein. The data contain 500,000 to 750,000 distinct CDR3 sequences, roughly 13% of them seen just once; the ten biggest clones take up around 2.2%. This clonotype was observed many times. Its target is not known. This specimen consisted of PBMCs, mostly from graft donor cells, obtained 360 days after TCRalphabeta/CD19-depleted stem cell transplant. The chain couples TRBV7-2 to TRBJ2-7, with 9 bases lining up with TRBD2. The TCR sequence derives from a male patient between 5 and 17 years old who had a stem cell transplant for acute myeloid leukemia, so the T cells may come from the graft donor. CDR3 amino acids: CASSSGTSSSYEQYF. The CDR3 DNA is TGTGCCAGCAGCTCAGGGACTAGCAGCTCCTACGAGCAGTACTTC.